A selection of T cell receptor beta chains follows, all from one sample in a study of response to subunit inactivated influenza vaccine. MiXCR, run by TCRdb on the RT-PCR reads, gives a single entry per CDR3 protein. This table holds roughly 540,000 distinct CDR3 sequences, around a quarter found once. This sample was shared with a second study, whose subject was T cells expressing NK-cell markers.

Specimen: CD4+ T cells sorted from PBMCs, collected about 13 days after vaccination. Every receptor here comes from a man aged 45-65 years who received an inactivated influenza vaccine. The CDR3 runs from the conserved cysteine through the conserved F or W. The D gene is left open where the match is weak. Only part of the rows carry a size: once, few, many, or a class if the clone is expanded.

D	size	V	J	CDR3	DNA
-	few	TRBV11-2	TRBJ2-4	CASSSLRARENIQYF	TGTGCCAGCAGCTCTCTTAGGGCAAGGGAAAACATTCAGTACTTC
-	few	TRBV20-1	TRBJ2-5	CSARSLRSSETQYF	TGCAGTGCTAGAAGTCTCCGGAGCAGCGAGACCCAGTACTTC
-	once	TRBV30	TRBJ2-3	CAWSLDLASNTQYF	TGTGCCTGGAGTCTGGACCTCGCCTCGAATACGCAGTATTTT
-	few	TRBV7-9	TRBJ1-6	CASSPVGQGNNSPLHF	TGTGCCAGCAGCCCGGTAGGGCAGGGGAATAATTCACCCCTCCACTTT
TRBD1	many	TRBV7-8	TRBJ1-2	CASSLVGQGGGYTF	TGTGCCAGCAGCTTAGTAGGACAGGGGGGAGGCTACACCTTC
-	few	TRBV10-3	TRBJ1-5	CAISGVLSQPQHF	TGTGCCATCAGTGGAGTCCTAAGTCAGCCCCAGCATTTT
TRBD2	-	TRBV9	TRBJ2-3	CASNAAGGQTDTQYF	TGTGCCAGCAACGCCGCGGGGGGGCAGACAGATACGCAGTATTTT
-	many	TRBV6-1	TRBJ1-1	CASSSSGYSRDTEAFF	TGTGCCAGCAGCTCAAGTGGGTACAGTCGGGACACTGAAGCTTTCTTT
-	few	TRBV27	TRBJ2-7	CASSLARESGSYEQYF	TGTGCCAGCAGTTTAGCACGGGAATCTGGCTCCTACGAGCAGTACTTC
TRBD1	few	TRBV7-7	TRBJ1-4	CASSLGRGSGLFF	TGTGCTAGCAGCTTAGGCAGGGGGAGCGGTCTGTTTTTT
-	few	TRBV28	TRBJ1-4	CASVDAPSEKLFF	TGTGCCAGCGTGGACGCTCCTAGCGAAAAACTGTTTTTT
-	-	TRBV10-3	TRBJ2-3	CAIRKGGGLRSTDTQYF	TGTGCCATCAGAAAGGGCGGGGGCCTTCGGAGCACAGATACGCAGTATTTT
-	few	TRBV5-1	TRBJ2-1	CASSSTGYNEQFF	TGCGCCAGCAGCTCTACAGGCTACAATGAGCAGTTCTTC
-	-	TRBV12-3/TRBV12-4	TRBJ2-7	CASSLAGESEQYF	TGTGCCAGCAGTTTAGCGGGAGAGAGCGAGCAGTACTTC
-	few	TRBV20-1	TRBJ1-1	CSARIKNTEAFF	TGCAGTGCTAGAATCAAGAACACTGAAGCTTTCTTT
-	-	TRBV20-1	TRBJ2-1	CSAQDQGTTQNEQFF	TGCAGTGCTCAGGACCAAGGTACTACCCAGAATGAGCAGTTCTTC
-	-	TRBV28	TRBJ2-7	CASSSPSPKPYEQYF	TGTGCCAGCAGTTCCCCTTCGCCTAAGCCCTACGAGCAGTACTTC
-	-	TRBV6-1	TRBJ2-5	CASSVGGGKTQYF	TGTGCCAGCAGCGTGGGGGGGGGCAAGACCCAGTACTTC
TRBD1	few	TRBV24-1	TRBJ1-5	CATSAGQGNQPQHF	TGTGCCACCAGTGCGGGACAGGGCAATCAGCCCCAGCATTTT
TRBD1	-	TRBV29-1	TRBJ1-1	CSVAQGGGTEAFF	TGCAGCGTTGCGCAGGGGGGGGGCACTGAAGCTTTCTTT
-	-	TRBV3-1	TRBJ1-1	CASSQGVPGTEAFF	TGTGCCAGCAGCCAAGGGGTCCCGGGGACTGAAGCTTTCTTT
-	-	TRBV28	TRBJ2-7	CASSSPRGITSDEQYF	TGTGCCAGCAGTTCCCCCAGGGGCATTACATCCGACGAGCAGTACTTC
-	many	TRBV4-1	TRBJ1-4	CASSQEGAGEKLFF	TGCGCCAGCAGCCAAGAGGGGGCAGGCGAAAAACTGTTTTTT
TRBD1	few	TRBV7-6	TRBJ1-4	CASSRGQGAATNEKLFF	TGTGCCAGCAGCCGCGGGCAGGGGGCCGCAACTAATGAAAAACTGTTTTTT
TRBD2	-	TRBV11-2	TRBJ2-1	CATGRRGTYEQFF	TGTGCCACCGGGAGGCGGGGTACATATGAGCAGTTCTTC
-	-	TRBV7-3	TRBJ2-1	CASSTGVGDEQFF	TGTGCCAGCAGCACAGGCGTAGGCGATGAGCAGTTCTTC
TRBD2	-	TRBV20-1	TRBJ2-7	CSARGLGGRIYEQYF	TGCAGTGCTAGAGGTCTGGGGGGGAGGATCTACGAGCAGTACTTC
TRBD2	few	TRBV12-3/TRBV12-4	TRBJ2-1	CASSFSSGYNEQFF	TGTGCCAGCAGTTTTTCTAGCGGTTACAATGAGCAGTTCTTC
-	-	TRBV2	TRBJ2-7	CASSAGTPYEQYF	TGTGCCAGCAGTGCCGGGACCCCCTACGAGCAGTACTTC
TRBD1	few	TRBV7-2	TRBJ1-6	CASSQRQGGALSPLHF	TGTGCCAGCAGCCAACGGCAGGGGGGCGCATTGTCACCCCTCCACTTT
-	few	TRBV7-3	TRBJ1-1	CASSLSTGTEAFF	TGTGCCAGCAGCTTATCAACGGGAACTGAAGCTTTCTTT
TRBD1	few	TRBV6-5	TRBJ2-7	CASSDRVYEQYF	TGTGCCAGCAGTGACAGGGTCTACGAGCAGTACTTC
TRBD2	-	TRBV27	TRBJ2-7	CASSLGLAGRQYF	TGTGCCAGCAGTTTAGGACTAGCGGGAAGGCAGTACTTC
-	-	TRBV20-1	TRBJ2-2	CSAPRGTNTGELFF	TGCAGTGCTCCCCGGGGGACGAACACCGGGGAGCTGTTTTTT